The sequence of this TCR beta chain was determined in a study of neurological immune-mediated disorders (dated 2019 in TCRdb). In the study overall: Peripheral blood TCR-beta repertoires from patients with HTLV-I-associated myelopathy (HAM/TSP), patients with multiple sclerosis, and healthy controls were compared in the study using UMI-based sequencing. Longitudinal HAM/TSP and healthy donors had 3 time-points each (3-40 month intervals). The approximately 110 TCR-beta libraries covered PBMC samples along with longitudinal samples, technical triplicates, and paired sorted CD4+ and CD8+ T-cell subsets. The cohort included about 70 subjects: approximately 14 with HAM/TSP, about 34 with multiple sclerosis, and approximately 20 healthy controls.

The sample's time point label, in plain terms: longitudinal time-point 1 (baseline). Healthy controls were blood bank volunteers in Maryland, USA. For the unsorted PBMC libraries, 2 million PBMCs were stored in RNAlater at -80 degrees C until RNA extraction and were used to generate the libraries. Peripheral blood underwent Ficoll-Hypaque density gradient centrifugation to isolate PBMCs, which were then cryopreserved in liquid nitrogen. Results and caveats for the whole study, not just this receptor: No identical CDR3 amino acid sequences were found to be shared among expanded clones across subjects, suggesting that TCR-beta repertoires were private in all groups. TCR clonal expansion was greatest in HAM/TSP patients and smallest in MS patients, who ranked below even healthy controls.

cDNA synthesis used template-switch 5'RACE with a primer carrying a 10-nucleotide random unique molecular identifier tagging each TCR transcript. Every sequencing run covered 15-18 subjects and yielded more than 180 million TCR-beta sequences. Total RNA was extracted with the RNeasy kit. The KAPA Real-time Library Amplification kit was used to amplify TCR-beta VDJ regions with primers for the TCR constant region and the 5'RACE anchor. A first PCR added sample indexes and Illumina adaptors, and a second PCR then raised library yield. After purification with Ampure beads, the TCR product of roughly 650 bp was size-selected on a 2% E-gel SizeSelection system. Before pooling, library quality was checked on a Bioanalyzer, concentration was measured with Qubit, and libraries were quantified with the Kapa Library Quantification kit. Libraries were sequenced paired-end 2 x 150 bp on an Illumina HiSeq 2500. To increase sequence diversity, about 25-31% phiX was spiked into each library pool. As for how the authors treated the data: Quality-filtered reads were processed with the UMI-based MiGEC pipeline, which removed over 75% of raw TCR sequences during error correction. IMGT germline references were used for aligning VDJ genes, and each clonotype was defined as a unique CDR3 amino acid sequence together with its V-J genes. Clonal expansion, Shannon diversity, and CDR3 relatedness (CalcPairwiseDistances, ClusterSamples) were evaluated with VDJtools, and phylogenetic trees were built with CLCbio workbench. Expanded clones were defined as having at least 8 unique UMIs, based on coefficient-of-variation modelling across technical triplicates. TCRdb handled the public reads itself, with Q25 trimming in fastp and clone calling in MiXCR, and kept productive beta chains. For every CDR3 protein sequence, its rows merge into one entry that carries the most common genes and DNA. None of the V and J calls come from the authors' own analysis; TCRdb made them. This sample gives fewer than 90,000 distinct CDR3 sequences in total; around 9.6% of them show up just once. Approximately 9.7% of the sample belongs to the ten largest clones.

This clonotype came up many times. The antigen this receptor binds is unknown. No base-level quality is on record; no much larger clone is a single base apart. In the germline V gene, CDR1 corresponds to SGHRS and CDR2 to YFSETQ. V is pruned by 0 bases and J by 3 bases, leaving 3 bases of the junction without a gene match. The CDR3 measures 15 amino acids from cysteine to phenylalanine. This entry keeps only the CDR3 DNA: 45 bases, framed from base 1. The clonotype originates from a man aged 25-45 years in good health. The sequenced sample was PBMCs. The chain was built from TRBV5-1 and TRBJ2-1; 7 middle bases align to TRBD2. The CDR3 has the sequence CASSLAASGYNEQFF. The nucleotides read TGCGCCAGCAGCTTGGCCGCTAGCGGCTACAATGAGCAGTTCTTC.